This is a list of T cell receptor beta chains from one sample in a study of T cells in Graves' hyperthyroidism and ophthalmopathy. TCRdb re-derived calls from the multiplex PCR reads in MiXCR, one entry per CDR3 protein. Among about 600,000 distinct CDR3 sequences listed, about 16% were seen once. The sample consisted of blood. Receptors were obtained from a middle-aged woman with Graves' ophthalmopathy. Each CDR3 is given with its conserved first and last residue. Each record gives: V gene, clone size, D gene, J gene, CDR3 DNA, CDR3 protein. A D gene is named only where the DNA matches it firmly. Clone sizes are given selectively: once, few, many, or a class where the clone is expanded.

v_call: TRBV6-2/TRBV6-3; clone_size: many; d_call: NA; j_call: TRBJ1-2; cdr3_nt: TGTGCCAGCAGTCAGGCCTCGTATGGCTACACCTTC; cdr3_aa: CASSQASYGYTF
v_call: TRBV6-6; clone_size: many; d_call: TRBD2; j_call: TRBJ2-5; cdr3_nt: TGTGCCAGCAGTTACTCGTCCGGGGGGGAAGAGACCCAGTACTTC; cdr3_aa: CASSYSSGGEETQYF
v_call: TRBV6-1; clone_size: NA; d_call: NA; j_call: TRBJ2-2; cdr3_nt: TGTGCCAGCAGTGAAGCGCGAGGCCTAGCAGGCACCGGGGAGCTGTTTTTT; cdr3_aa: CASSEARGLAGTGELFF
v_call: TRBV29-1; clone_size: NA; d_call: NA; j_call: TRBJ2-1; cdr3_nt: TGCAGCGCCTGCGCAGCGACCAGCTCCTACAATGAGCAGTTCTTC; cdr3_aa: CSACAATSSYNEQFF
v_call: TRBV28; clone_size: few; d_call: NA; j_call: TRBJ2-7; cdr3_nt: TGTGCCAGCAGTTTATGGGGGGGCCGTTACTCCTACGAGCAGTACTTC; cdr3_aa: CASSLWGGRYSYEQYF
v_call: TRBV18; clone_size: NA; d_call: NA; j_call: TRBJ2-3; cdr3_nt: TGTGCCAGCTCAACAGTACAGGGCACAGATACGCAGTATTTT; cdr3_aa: CASSTVQGTDTQYF
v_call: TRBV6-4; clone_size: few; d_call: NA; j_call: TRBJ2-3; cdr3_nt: TGTGCCAGCGGTCCAATAGCTCGGGGGAGAAGAACAGATACGCAGTATTTT; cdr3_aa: CASGPIARGRRTDTQYF
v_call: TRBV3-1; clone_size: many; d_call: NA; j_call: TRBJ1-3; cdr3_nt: TGTGCCAGCAGCCAAGACGGCGGAAACACCATATATTTT; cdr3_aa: CASSQDGGNTIYF
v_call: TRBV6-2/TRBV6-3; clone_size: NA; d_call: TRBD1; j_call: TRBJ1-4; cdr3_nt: TGTGCCAGCAGTCAGGGACAGGGGAATGAAAAACTGTTTTTT; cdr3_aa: CASSQGQGNEKLFF
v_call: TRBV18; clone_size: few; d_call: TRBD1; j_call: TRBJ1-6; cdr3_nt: TGTGCCAGCTCACCGACCAGGGGGCCGGATTCACCCCTCCACTTT; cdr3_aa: CASSPTRGPDSPLHF
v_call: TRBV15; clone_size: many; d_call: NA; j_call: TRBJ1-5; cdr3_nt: TGTGCCACCACTTCGACCCTGGGGAATCAGCCCCAGCATTTT; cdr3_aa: CATTSTLGNQPQHF
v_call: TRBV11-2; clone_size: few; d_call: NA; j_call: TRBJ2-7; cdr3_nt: TGTGCCAGCAGCTCCCAAGCCCTACAGGGATCCGAGCAGTACTTC; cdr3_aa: CASSSQALQGSEQYF
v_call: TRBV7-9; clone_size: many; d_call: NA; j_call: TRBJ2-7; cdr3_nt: TGTGCCAGCAGCTTTGGGGGAGCGGGCTCCTACGAGCAGTACTTC; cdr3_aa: CASSFGGAGSYEQYF
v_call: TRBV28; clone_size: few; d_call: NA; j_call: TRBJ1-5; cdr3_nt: TGTGCCAGCGTTGCTGGGGGTAACAATCAGCCCCAGCATTTT; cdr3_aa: CASVAGGNNQPQHF
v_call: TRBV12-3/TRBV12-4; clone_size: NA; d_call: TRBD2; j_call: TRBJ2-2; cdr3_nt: TGTGCCAGCAGTTCAGGACTAGGAGGCACCGGGGAGCTGTTTTTT; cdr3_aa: CASSSGLGGTGELFF
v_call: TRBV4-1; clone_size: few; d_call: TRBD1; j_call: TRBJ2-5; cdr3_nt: TGCGCCAGCAGCCGCCCCGACAGGGTAGAGACCCAGTACTTC; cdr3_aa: CASSRPDRVETQYF
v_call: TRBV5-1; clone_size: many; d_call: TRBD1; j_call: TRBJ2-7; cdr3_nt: TGCGCCAGCAGATTCACGACAGGGGGGGACTACGAGCAGTACTTC; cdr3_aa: CASRFTTGGDYEQYF
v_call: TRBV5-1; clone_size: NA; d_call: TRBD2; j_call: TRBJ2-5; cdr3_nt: TGCGCCAGCAGCTCCGGGGGGGGGTCGCAAGAGACCCAGTACTTC; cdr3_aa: CASSSGGGSQETQYF
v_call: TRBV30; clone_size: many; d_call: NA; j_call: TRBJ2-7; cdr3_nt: TGTGCCTGGAGTAGACAGCATAGCTCCTACGAGCAGTACTTC; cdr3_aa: CAWSRQHSSYEQYF
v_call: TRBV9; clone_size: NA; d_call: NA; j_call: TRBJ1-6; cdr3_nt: TGTGCCAGCAGCGCCGGGGCGGTGGCTAATTCACCCCTCCACTTT; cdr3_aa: CASSAGAVANSPLHF
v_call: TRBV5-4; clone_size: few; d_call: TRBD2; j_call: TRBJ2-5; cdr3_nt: TGTGCCAGCAGCTCCTCTGGACTAGCGGGAACTCAAGAGACCCAGTACTTC; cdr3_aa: CASSSSGLAGTQETQYF
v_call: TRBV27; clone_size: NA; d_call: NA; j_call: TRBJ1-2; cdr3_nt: TGTGCCAGCAGTTTATCGGGGGGGTTAGGGTATGGCTACACCTTC; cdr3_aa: CASSLSGGLGYGYTF
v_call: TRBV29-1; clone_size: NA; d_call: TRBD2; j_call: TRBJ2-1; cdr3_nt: TGCAGCGTTTTTAAAGACAGGGGTGCGACTAGCGGGCTTGGGGAGCAGCTCTTC; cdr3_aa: CSVFKDRGATSGLGEQLF
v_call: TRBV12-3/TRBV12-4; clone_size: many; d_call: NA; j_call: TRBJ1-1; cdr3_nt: TGTGCCAGCAGTTTCGGGCGGGGGAACACTGAAGCTTTCTTT; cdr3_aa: CASSFGRGNTEAFF
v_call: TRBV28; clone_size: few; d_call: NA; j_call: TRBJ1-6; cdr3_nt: TGTGCCAGCAGTACAGGGTCCTATAATTCACCCCTCCACTTT; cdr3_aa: CASSTGSYNSPLHF
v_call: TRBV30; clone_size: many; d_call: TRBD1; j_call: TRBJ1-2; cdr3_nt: TGTGCCTGGAGTCCTAGGACAGGGAGCGGCTACACCTTC; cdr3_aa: CAWSPRTGSGYTF
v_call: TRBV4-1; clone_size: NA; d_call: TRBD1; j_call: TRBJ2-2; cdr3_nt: TGCGCCAGCAGCCGGGACAGGATTGCCGGGGAGCTGTTTTTT; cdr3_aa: CASSRDRIAGELFF
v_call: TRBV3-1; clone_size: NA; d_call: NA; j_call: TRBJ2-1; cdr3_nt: TGTGCCAGCAGCCCCAAGGGAGGGTCCGAGGGTCTCGGGGGCGGATACAATGAGCAGTTCTTC; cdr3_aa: CASSPKGGSEGLGGGYNEQFF
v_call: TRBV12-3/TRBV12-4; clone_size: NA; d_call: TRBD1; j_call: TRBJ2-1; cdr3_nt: TGTGCCAGCAGTCCGAGGACAGGGGGCGTTGGCGATGAGCAGTTCTTC; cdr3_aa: CASSPRTGGVGDEQFF
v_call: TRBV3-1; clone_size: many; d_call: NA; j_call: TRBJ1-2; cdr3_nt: TGTGCCAGCAGCCAAGATGCTGGCGAGTATGGCTACACCTTC; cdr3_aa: CASSQDAGEYGYTF
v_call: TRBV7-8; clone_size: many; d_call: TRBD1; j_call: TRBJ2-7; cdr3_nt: TGTGCCAGCAGCGCGAACCCGGGACAGGGGTGGGAGCAGTACTTC; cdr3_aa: CASSANPGQGWEQYF